This T cell receptor (beta chain) was sequenced during a study of blood T cells in healthy people across ages. Regarding the study as a whole: Long-lived donors carried more naive CD4+ cells and greater diversity than aged donors. Age brought a roughly linear fall in TCR beta diversity measured per million T cells.

This clonotype was found a few times. Its matching antigen is unknown. Together with a sample-barcoded 5' primer, a J-beta primer mix was included in a second PCR lasting about 7 to 12 cycles. From the 5' RACE reads, TCRdb called clonotypes with MiXCR, one entry per CDR3 protein. The table includes about 1,400,000 distinct CDR3 sequences, around 39% detected once. The sample, 7.5 to 10 milliliters of peripheral blood, was drawn from each donor. The CDR3 covers 15 residues. V gave up 3 bases and J gave up 0 bases, with 9 bases separating them. The germline gives CDR1 SGDLS, CDR2 YYNGEE. The J gene is TRBJ1-4, the V gene TRBV9, with D perhaps TRBD1 (6 bases). This receptor was obtained from a woman between 18 and 29 years old in good health. Input material: blood. CDR3 sequence reads: CASSADSSTNEKLFF. The CDR3 region has the DNA TGTGCCAGCAGCGCGGACAGTTCAACTAATGAAAAACTGTTTTTT.